This TCR beta chain is drawn from a study of CD8 T cells in Susac syndrome. This clonotype was recorded only once. After extraction with the RNeasy kit, about 0.45 to 1 ug of the RNA was reverse transcribed using random hexamers. TCRdb called the immunoSEQ multiplex PCR reads again in MiXCR, with one record for every CDR3 protein. The table has 150,000 or so distinct CDR3 sequences, about 90% seen once. V gave up 0 bases and J gave up 4 bases, with 8 bases separating them. The germline CDR1 and CDR2 sequences are SGHRS and YFSETQ. The CDR3 loop spans 14 amino acids. This receptor was obtained from a human donor in good health. The sample comprised CD4+ T cells from PBMCs. This chain uses TRBV5-1 with TRBJ1-5; D remains unclear. CDR3 sequence reads: CASSLGLGNQPQHF. CDR3 coding DNA: TGCGCCAGCAGCTTGGGGCTGGGGAATCAGCCCCAGCATTTT. Full variable domain (missing parts from reference TRBV5-1 and TRBJ1-5): KAGVTQTPRYLIKTRGQQVTLSCSPISGHRSVSWYQQTPGQGLQFLFEYFSETQRNKGNFPGRFSGRQFSNSRSEMNVSTLELGDSALYLCASSLGLGNQPQHFGDGTRLSIL.